The rows below give T cell receptor beta chains drawn from one sample of a study of technical replicates of blood from a few donors. Assay: immunoSEQ multiplex PCR; the TCRdb copy retains only in-frame clones and omits some. The sample consists of around 90,000 clones, 94% of them appearing once. Specimen: T cells isolated from PBMCs. These receptors were collected from a human donor in good health. Both conserved end residues are part of each CDR3. The order of the fields is J gene, clone size, D gene, V gene, CDR3 length, CDR3 DNA, CDR3 protein. A D gene is named only where the DNA matches it firmly. Some rows have no size entry. The others give once, few or many, or a class for an expanded clone.

J: TRBJ1-4; size: NA; D: NA; V: TRBV11-2; length: 15; DNA: TGTGCCAGCACTCGAAGGGGGGGGGCTAATGAAAAACTGTTTTTT; CDR3: CASTRRGGANEKLFF
J: TRBJ1-6; size: NA; D: NA; V: TRBV11-3; length: 14; DNA: TGTGCCAGCTCCACCGGGGTTGTTAATTCACCCCTCCACTTT; CDR3: CASSTGVVNSPLHF
J: TRBJ1-4; size: NA; D: TRBD1; V: TRBV6-1; length: 13; DNA: TGTGCCAGCAGGGGGACAGCGAATGAAAAACTGTTTTTT; CDR3: CASRGTANEKLFF
J: TRBJ2-1; size: NA; D: NA; V: TRBV5-1; length: 15; DNA: TGCGCCAGCAGCTTCATCGGGAGCTCCTACAATGAGCAGTTCTTC; CDR3: CASSFIGSSYNEQFF
J: TRBJ1-5; size: once; D: NA; V: TRBV19; length: 15; DNA: TGTGCCAGTAGTATCGTTGGGGGGGGCAATCAGCCCCAGCATTTT; CDR3: CASSIVGGGNQPQHF
J: TRBJ2-7; size: NA; D: NA; V: TRBV19; length: 15; DNA: TGTGCCAGTAGTATAGATCTAAGACAGTCCTACGAGCAGTACTTC; CDR3: CASSIDLRQSYEQYF
J: TRBJ1-1; size: NA; D: TRBD1; V: TRBV29-1; length: 14; DNA: TGCAGCGTGACCCGGGACAGAGTGAACACTGAAGCTTTCTTT; CDR3: CSVTRDRVNTEAFF
J: TRBJ2-7; size: NA; D: NA; V: TRBV7-9; length: 11; DNA: TGTGCCAGCAGCTTCCTCTACGAGCAGTACTTC; CDR3: CASSFLYEQYF
J: TRBJ1-3; size: NA; D: NA; V: TRBV19; length: 15; DNA: TGTGCCAGTAGTGTAGACAGTCTCTCTGGAAACACCATATATTTT; CDR3: CASSVDSLSGNTIYF
J: TRBJ1-4; size: NA; D: NA; V: TRBV5-6; length: 15; DNA: TGTGCCAGCAGGTCCATAAACTTTGCGGGTGAAAAACTGTTTTTT; CDR3: CASRSINFAGEKLFF
J: TRBJ2-2; size: NA; D: TRBD2; V: TRBV6-6; length: 16; DNA: TGTGCCAGCAGTTATAGGACTAGCGGGGTCTTCGGGGAGCTGTTTTTT; CDR3: CASSYRTSGVFGELFF
J: TRBJ2-3; size: few; D: NA; V: TRBV25-1; length: 14; DNA: TGTGCCAGCAGTCTGGGGGGTCGCACAGATACGCAGTATTTT; CDR3: CASSLGGRTDTQYF
J: TRBJ1-1; size: once; D: NA; V: TRBV9; length: 13; DNA: TGTGCCAGCAGCGTAACGGGAGGCACTGAAGCTTTCTTT; CDR3: CASSVTGGTEAFF
J: TRBJ1-6; size: NA; D: TRBD1; V: TRBV19; length: 14; DNA: TGTGCCAGTAGTATAAGAGACAGGGATTCACCCCTCCACTTT; CDR3: CASSIRDRDSPLHF
J: TRBJ1-3; size: NA; D: NA; V: TRBV11-3; length: 13; DNA: TGTGCCAGCAGCCCAGGGGTAGGAAACACCATATATTTT; CDR3: CASSPGVGNTIYF
J: TRBJ2-3; size: NA; D: NA; V: TRBV25-1; length: 16; DNA: TGTGCCAGCAGTGAAGGAGTAGGGGGAAGGACAGATACGCAGTATTTT; CDR3: CASSEGVGGRTDTQYF
J: TRBJ2-1; size: NA; D: TRBD1; V: TRBV29-1; length: 18; DNA: TGCAGCGTTTTATCGGGACAGGGCCGTCTCACTTTATACAATGAGCAGTTCTTC; CDR3: CSVLSGQGRLTLYNEQFF
J: TRBJ1-1; size: NA; D: TRBD1; V: TRBV10-3; length: 14; DNA: TGTGCCATCGGAAGGACAGGCCAGAACACTGAAGCTTTCTTT; CDR3: CAIGRTGQNTEAFF
J: TRBJ2-2; size: NA; D: NA; V: TRBV6-6; length: 16; DNA: TGTGCCAGCAGTTATCCCAGGGGCGCGAACACCGGGGAGCTGTTTTTT; CDR3: CASSYPRGANTGELFF
J: TRBJ2-7; size: NA; D: TRBD2; V: TRBV6-6; length: 15; DNA: TGTGCCAGCAGTTACCGAAGCGGGAGGTGGACCGAGCAGTACTTC; CDR3: CASSYRSGRWTEQYF
J: TRBJ2-1; size: NA; D: NA; V: TRBV6-1; length: 15; DNA: TGTGCCAGCAGTGAATGGACAGGGAGGGGCAATGAGCAGTTCTTC; CDR3: CASSEWTGRGNEQFF
J: TRBJ1-2; size: NA; D: NA; V: TRBV11-2; length: 17; DNA: TGTGCCAGCAGACGTCAGACGGGGAGGGGGGATAACTATGGCTACACCTTC; CDR3: CASRRQTGRGDNYGYTF